The rows below give T cell receptor beta chains drawn from one sample of a study of blood T cell repertoires in COVID-19. The assay was immunoSEQ multiplex PCR, and TCRdb's table has in-frame clones only and misses some. The sample holds some 250,000 clones, 80% to 85% seen once. Sequences were obtained from peripheral blood. The receptors here all came from a man aged 50 to 60 with active or convalescent COVID-19. Both conserved end residues are part of each CDR3. Fields, in order: V gene, J gene, clone size, D gene, CDR3 DNA, CDR3 protein. A D gene is named only where the DNA matches it firmly. Clone size is stated in some rows and not others, as once, few, many or a class when expanded.

V gene: TRBV6-6
J gene: TRBJ1-5
clone size: NA
D gene: TRBD1
CDR3 DNA: TGTGCCAGCAGAAGGACAGGGGAAGGTCAGCCCCAGCATTTT
CDR3 protein: CASRRTGEGQPQHF

V gene: TRBV30
J gene: TRBJ1-1
clone size: NA
D gene: NA
CDR3 DNA: TGTGCCTGGAGTGTAAGGGGGGAAGCTTTCTTT
CDR3 protein: CAWSVRGEAFF

V gene: TRBV12-3/TRBV12-4
J gene: TRBJ1-2
clone size: NA
D gene: TRBD1
CDR3 DNA: TGTGCCAGCCGAACAGGGGGTCTTATTGGCTACACCTTC
CDR3 protein: CASRTGGLIGYTF

V gene: TRBV19
J gene: TRBJ1-2
clone size: NA
D gene: TRBD1
CDR3 DNA: TGTGCCAGTAGTATTGGGACAGAAACCATCTATGGCTACACCTTC
CDR3 protein: CASSIGTETIYGYTF

V gene: TRBV5-1
J gene: TRBJ1-2
clone size: NA
D gene: TRBD1
CDR3 DNA: TGCGCCAGCAGCTTGGTCCCGGGACAGGGGATGAACTATGATGGCTACACCTTC
CDR3 protein: CASSLVPGQGMNYDGYTF

V gene: TRBV12-5
J gene: TRBJ2-7
clone size: NA
D gene: TRBD1
CDR3 DNA: TGTGCTAGTGTTCACCGGGACAGGAGGACCTACGAGCAGTACTTC
CDR3 protein: CASVHRDRRTYEQYF

V gene: TRBV19
J gene: TRBJ2-2
clone size: once
D gene: NA
CDR3 DNA: TGTGCCAGTAGTATTATATTTGGAGCATCCGTCACCGGGGAGCTGTTTTTT
CDR3 protein: CASSIIFGASVTGELFF

V gene: TRBV29-1
J gene: TRBJ2-1
clone size: NA
D gene: NA
CDR3 DNA: TGCAGCGTTGCCGGGACTCTGAACAATGAGCAGTTCTTC
CDR3 protein: CSVAGTLNNEQFF

V gene: TRBV3-1/TRBV3-2
J gene: TRBJ2-1
clone size: NA
D gene: TRBD2
CDR3 DNA: TGTGCCAGCAGCCAAGATCCTAGCGGGGGACTTGAGCAGTTCTTC
CDR3 protein: CASSQDPSGGLEQFF

V gene: TRBV9
J gene: TRBJ2-3
clone size: NA
D gene: NA
CDR3 DNA: TGTGCCAGCAGCCCAACTAGGGGGACAGATACGCAGTATTTT
CDR3 protein: CASSPTRGTDTQYF

V gene: TRBV29-1
J gene: TRBJ2-3
clone size: NA
D gene: NA
CDR3 DNA: TGCAGCGCCGGACTAAGCCGGGGCACAGATACGCAGTATTTT
CDR3 protein: CSAGLSRGTDTQYF

V gene: TRBV6-5
J gene: TRBJ1-6
clone size: NA
D gene: NA
CDR3 DNA: TGTGCCAGCACCGCGTCCGGGGACTATTCACCCCTCCACTTT
CDR3 protein: CASTASGDYSPLHF

V gene: TRBV18
J gene: TRBJ1-1
clone size: NA
D gene: NA
CDR3 DNA: TGTGCCAGCTCACGAGACGGGGAGAACACTGAAGCTTTCTTT
CDR3 protein: CASSRDGENTEAFF

V gene: TRBV19
J gene: TRBJ2-1
clone size: few
D gene: NA
CDR3 DNA: TGTGCCAGTAGTATTGCAAATCAGGGCTACAATGAGCAGTTCTTC
CDR3 protein: CASSIANQGYNEQFF

V gene: TRBV5-4
J gene: TRBJ2-2
clone size: NA
D gene: TRBD1
CDR3 DNA: TGTGCCAGCAGCCCCGGGACAGGGGTGAACACCGGGGAGCTGTTTTTT
CDR3 protein: CASSPGTGVNTGELFF

V gene: TRBV30
J gene: TRBJ1-4
clone size: NA
D gene: TRBD1
CDR3 DNA: TGTGCCTGGGCGGGACAGTCTAATGAAAAACTGTTTTTT
CDR3 protein: CAWAGQSNEKLFF

V gene: TRBV5-1
J gene: TRBJ1-3
clone size: few
D gene: TRBD1
CDR3 DNA: TGCGCCAGCAGTTTGGGACAGGGGGACACCATATATTTT
CDR3 protein: CASSLGQGDTIYF

V gene: TRBV6-5
J gene: TRBJ1-5
clone size: NA
D gene: TRBD1
CDR3 DNA: TGTGCCAGCAGTTACTCAAACCCAGGGGGCGGGCAGCCCCAGCATTTT
CDR3 protein: CASSYSNPGGGQPQHF

V gene: TRBV11-3
J gene: TRBJ2-3
clone size: NA
D gene: TRBD2
CDR3 DNA: TGTGCCAGCAGCCCAGGGACTAGCGGGGTAACAGATACGCAGTATTTT
CDR3 protein: CASSPGTSGVTDTQYF

V gene: TRBV7-2
J gene: TRBJ2-4
clone size: NA
D gene: TRBD2
CDR3 DNA: TGTGCCAGCAGCCAAAGGACTAGCAACGAAAACATTCAGTACTTC
CDR3 protein: CASSQRTSNENIQYF

V gene: TRBV7-2
J gene: TRBJ1-1
clone size: NA
D gene: TRBD1
CDR3 DNA: TGTGCCAGCAGCCTGCGGGGACAGGGGGAATTAAGGGACACTGAAGCTTTCTTT
CDR3 protein: CASSLRGQGELRDTEAFF

V gene: TRBV6-5
J gene: TRBJ2-3
clone size: NA
D gene: TRBD1
CDR3 DNA: TGTGCCAGCAGGGGGACAGTCACAGATACGCAGTATTTT
CDR3 protein: CASRGTVTDTQYF

V gene: TRBV5-8
J gene: TRBJ2-6
clone size: once
D gene: NA
CDR3 DNA: TGTGCCAGCAGCCGGAGGGGCAGCTCTGGGGCCAACGTCCTGACTTTC
CDR3 protein: CASSRRGSSGANVLTF

V gene: TRBV6-5
J gene: TRBJ2-7
clone size: NA
D gene: TRBD1
CDR3 DNA: TGTGCCAGCAGCCCCTCCGGGACAGGGAAGCAGTACTTC
CDR3 protein: CASSPSGTGKQYF

V gene: TRBV3-1/TRBV3-2
J gene: TRBJ1-2
clone size: NA
D gene: NA
CDR3 DNA: TGTGCCAGCAGCCAATTAGGGGCAGATGGCTACACCTTC
CDR3 protein: CASSQLGADGYTF

V gene: TRBV2
J gene: TRBJ1-1
clone size: NA
D gene: NA
CDR3 DNA: TGTGCCAGCAAGGCGGGAAACACTGAAGCTTTCTTT
CDR3 protein: CASKAGNTEAFF

V gene: TRBV3-1/TRBV3-2
J gene: TRBJ2-2
clone size: NA
D gene: TRBD2
CDR3 DNA: TGTGCCAGCAGCCAAGTAGCTAGCGGGAGCACCGGGGAGCTGTTTTTT
CDR3 protein: CASSQVASGSTGELFF

V gene: TRBV7-9
J gene: TRBJ1-4
clone size: few
D gene: TRBD1
CDR3 DNA: TGTGCCAGCAGCTCAAGGACAGGGGGCCGGATAGAGAATGAAAAACTGTTTTTT
CDR3 protein: CASSSRTGGRIENEKLFF

V gene: TRBV30
J gene: TRBJ1-2
clone size: NA
D gene: NA
CDR3 DNA: TGTGCCTGGACGGGAGGAACCGGCTACACCTTC
CDR3 protein: CAWTGGTGYTF

V gene: TRBV12-3/TRBV12-4
J gene: TRBJ2-1
clone size: NA
D gene: NA
CDR3 DNA: TGTGCCAGCACCTACCATCTCGACAATGAGCAGTTCTTC
CDR3 protein: CASTYHLDNEQFF

V gene: TRBV28
J gene: TRBJ2-7
clone size: NA
D gene: NA
CDR3 DNA: TGTGCCAGCAGTCTAGGTCCTTTGAGGGGGGGGTTCTACGAGCAGTACTTC
CDR3 protein: CASSLGPLRGGFYEQYF

V gene: TRBV30
J gene: TRBJ2-5
clone size: NA
D gene: NA
CDR3 DNA: TGTGCCTACACCCTCCAAGAGACCCAGTACTTC
CDR3 protein: CAYTLQETQYF

V gene: TRBV5-1
J gene: TRBJ1-5
clone size: NA
D gene: TRBD1
CDR3 DNA: TGCGCCAGCAGCTTGACAGGGGTTCAGCCCCAGCATTTT
CDR3 protein: CASSLTGVQPQHF

V gene: TRBV12-3/TRBV12-4
J gene: TRBJ2-2
clone size: NA
D gene: NA
CDR3 DNA: TGTGCCAGCAGTCCGTACAGGGAGCTGTTTTTT
CDR3 protein: CASSPYRELFF

V gene: TRBV2
J gene: TRBJ1-5
clone size: NA
D gene: NA
CDR3 DNA: NA
CDR3 protein: CASSEFGEGQPQHF

V gene: TRBV7-2
J gene: TRBJ1-1
clone size: NA
D gene: NA
CDR3 DNA: TGTGCCACGGCAAGCGGTGGGAACACTGAAGCTTTCTTT
CDR3 protein: CATASGGNTEAFF

V gene: TRBV20-1
J gene: TRBJ2-5
clone size: NA
D gene: NA
CDR3 DNA: TGCAGTGCTAGTTCGCAGGAAGAGACCCAGTACTTC
CDR3 protein: CSASSQEETQYF